Listed here are 10 T cell receptor beta chains from one sample, sequenced in a study of blood T cell repertoires in COVID-19. TCRdb's copy holds only in-frame clones and misses some; the assay was immunoSEQ multiplex PCR. This repertoire shows 150,000 to 200,000 clones, around 77% found once; its top ten account for around 15%. Sequences were obtained from peripheral blood. These receptors were obtained from a man aged 55 to 70 with active or convalescent COVID-19.

The chain joins TRBV7-9 to TRBJ2-7; tentatively, D is TRBD1 (6 bases). CDR1 is SEHNR and CDR2 is FQNEAQ in the germline V gene (reference sequence). Trimming shortened V by 5 bases and J by 1 base, and 12 bases separated the two germline ends. This CDR3 contains 14 residues. CDR3 protein: CASSAPGQSYEQYF. The CDR3 DNA follows: TGTGCCAGCAGCGCGCCGGGACAATCCTACGAGCAGTACTTC.

The chain employs TRBV27 and TRBJ2-7, with 11 positions matching TRBD2. With 6 bases clipped from V and 5 bases from J, the junction kept 9 bases outside the gene matches. This CDR3 region has 15 residues. Germline loops: CDR1 MNHEY, CDR2 SMNVEV (reference sequence). The CDR3 nucleotides are TGTGCCAGCAGGCTCCTAGCGGGAGGCACGGACGAGCAGTACTTC. Amino acid sequence: CASRLLAGGTDEQYF.

J is TRBJ1-1 and V is TRBV5-6, with D uncertain. V was clipped by 0 bases and J by 1 base, with 4 bases between them. Germline CDR1 and CDR2: SGHDT and YYEEEE. The CDR3 sequence is 13 residues long. CDR3: CASSLAGNTEAFF. The CDR3 DNA sequence: TGTGCCAGCAGCTTGGCCGGGAACACTGAAGCTTTCTTT.

The chain is built from TRBV6-5 and TRBJ2-1, with TRBD1 identical over 8 bases. The junction had 4 bases not matched to a gene; V was cut back by 4 bases and J by 8 bases. The CDR3 totals 13 residues. Per germline, CDR1 MNHEY and CDR2 SVGAGI. The CDR3 DNA is TGTGCCAGCAGTTCCGACAGGGGATATGAGCAGTTCTTC. Amino acids: CASSSDRGYEQFF.

The chain carries TRBV21-1 and TRBJ1-5; TRBD1 is the table's D call, not checked against the DNA. TRBV21-1 has pseudogene status. The CDR3 length is 13 residues. The CDR3 DNA follows: TGTGCCATCCCTCCACCAGGGAATCAGCCCCAGCATTTT. It codes for CAIPPPGNQPQHF.

The V call is TRBV28, the J call TRBJ2-2; 8 positions match TRBD2. CDR1 is MDHEN and CDR2 is SYDVKM in the germline V gene. V lost 5 bases and J lost 5; bases outside the gene matches: 16. This CDR3 contains 18 residues. This chain's CDR3 is CASSKLRRASGQTGELFF. The CDR3 DNA sequence: TGTGCCAGCAGTAAATTACGCAGGGCTAGCGGGCAAACCGGGGAGCTGTTTTTT.

The chain is built from TRBV6-6 and TRBJ2-7; TRBD2 matches 7 bases. J gave up 7 bases and V 7 bases, and 13 bases lay outside the gene matches. The CDR3 is 14 amino acids. CDR1 and CDR2 (germline): MNHNY, SVGAGI (reference sequence). CDR3 sequence: CASTGRGRAGEQYF. As DNA, the CDR3 is TGTGCCAGCACTGGTCGGGGGAGGGCCGGGGAGCAGTACTTC.

The chain uses TRBV18 and TRBJ1-1; 10 positions match TRBD1. The CDR3 extends over 15 amino acids. Trimming cost V 3 bases and J 0 bases; bases outside gene matches: 1. In germline, CDR1 is KGHSH, CDR2 LQKENI. The CDR3: CASSPGQGLNTEAFF. The CDR3 coding sequence is TGTGCCAGCTCACCGGGACAGGGGCTGAACACTGAAGCTTTCTTT.

This rearrangement joins TRBV6-4 to TRBJ2-7, with 9 bases identical to TRBD1. Germline assignment: CDR1 MRHNA and CDR2 SNTAGT. After removal of 7 bases from V and 5 bases from J, the junction contained 9 bases not matched to a gene. The CDR3 has 14 residues. The CDR3 region has the DNA TGTGCCAGCATCAAAAAAGGGGACAGGGACGAGCAGTACTTC. It yields the protein CASIKKGDRDEQYF.

The gene calls are TRBV6-5 and TRBJ1-2, with D maybe TRBD1 (5 bases). The CDR3 has 12 residues. V lost 6 bases, J lost 6 bases, and 11 bases lay in between. CDR1 is MNHEY and CDR2 is SVGAGI in the germline V gene. CDR3 sequence (DNA): TGTGCCAGCAGCCGCCGGGGGAATGGCTACACCTTC. Translation: CASSRRGNGYTF.